This T cell receptor beta chain was documented in a study of cytomegalovirus exposure and HLA in healthy donors. Looked up from germline, CDR1 is MNHNS and CDR2 is SASEGT. Trimming left V 2 bases short and J 3 bases short, with 14 bases between. The CDR3 contains 16 residues. Vbeta (60) and Jbeta (13) primers were used in the PCR. Measured with immunoSEQ multiplex PCR; TCRdb has only the in-frame clones, and not every one. The sample has roughly 190,000 clones; roughly 80% are singletons. The clonotype was recovered from a woman aged 18-35 years in good health and CMV-seronegative. Sequencing input: PBMCs. The chain combines TRBV6-1 with TRBJ2-1; tentatively, D is TRBD2 (5 bases). The CDR3 protein is CASSELVGEGYNEQFF. The CDR3 bases are TGTGCCAGCAGTGAATTAGTGGGAGAGGGCTACAATGAGCAGTTCTTC.